These 20 T cell receptor beta chains share one sample of origin, sequenced in a study of T cells after yellow fever vaccination. From the 5' RACE reads, TCRdb called clonotypes with MiXCR, one entry per CDR3 protein. Here the sample spans around 320,000 distinct CDR3 sequences, around 4.3% being singletons. This material consisted of PBMCs, taken 15 days after the yellow fever booster vaccination. All receptors come from a young man who received the YFV17D yellow fever vaccine.

This clonotype was found many times. The CDR3 spells CSVEDRGGGRQRAFF. The CDR3 DNA reads as TGCAGCGTTGAAGATCGCGGAGGGGGCCGTCAGAGGGCTTTCTTT. This rearrangement joins TRBV29-1 to TRBJ1-1; TRBD1 matches at 7 bases. Germline V CDR1 and CDR2: SQVTM, ANQGSEA. The CDR3 has 15 residues. V shed 0 bases and J 11 bases; nucleotides not matched to a gene: 15.

This clonotype was observed at least ten times. The chain uses TRBV6-2 or TRBV6-3 and TRBJ2-7; 7 bases match TRBD1. Germline values: CDR1 MNHEY, CDR2 SVGEGT. This CDR3 region has 15 residues. Trimming at V came to 5 bases and at J to 0 bases, leaving 7 bases not matched to a gene. The CDR3: CASSLDRAHSYEQYV. DNA for the CDR3: TGTGCCAGCAGTCTCGACAGGGCACACTCCTACGAGCAGTACGTC.

This clonotype was observed a handful of times. The rearrangement links TRBV25-1 to TRBJ1-1; possibly TRBD1 for D (6 bases). This CDR3 comprises 15 residues. Trimming left V 7 bases short and J 4 bases short, with 19 bases between. The germline V gene encodes CDR1 MGHDK and CDR2 SYGVNS. The CDR3 DNA follows: TGTGCCAGCACCACTATGGGTACAGGGTCCACTGAAGCTTTCTTT. Translation: CASTTMGTGSTEAFF.

This clonotype was seen repeatedly, ten times or more. The gene calls are TRBV5-1 and TRBJ2-2; D remains ambiguous. V was shortened by 1 base and J by 3 bases, with 10 bases between the two germline ends. Germline CDR1 is SGHRS and CDR2 is YFSETQ. This CDR3 is 15 amino acids long. CDR3 bases: TGCGCCAGCAGCTTGCAGGCAGTTTACACCGGGGAGCTGTTTTTT. Its protein is CASSLQAVYTGELFF.

The chain is built from TRBV12-3 or TRBV12-4 and TRBJ1-2, with 7 bases identical to TRBD1. V was pared by 8 bases and J by 6 bases, with 9 bases of the junction left unmatched. The CDR3 has 13 amino acids. CDR3 DNA: TGTGCCAGCCGGCGAACAGGGGTCGATGGCTACACCTTC. Translation gives CASRRTGVDGYTF.

The rearrangement joins TRBV4-3 to TRBJ1-6; no clear D. In germline, CDR1 is LGHNA, CDR2 YSLEER. The length of the CDR3 is 16 residues. V lost 4 bases, J lost 0 bases, and 10 bases lay in between. The CDR3 coding sequence is TGCGCCAGCAGCCGTATTCGGGTCTCCTATAATTCACCCCTCCACTTT. This translates into CASSRIRVSYNSPLHF.

CDR3 DNA: TGTGCCAGCAGCCCCCTGAGCGGGGGGGCATATACGCAGTATTTT. Protein: CASSPLSGGAYTQYF. The chain carries TRBV7-3 and TRBJ2-3, with TRBD2 matching 10 bases. Germline assignment: CDR1 SGHTA and CDR2 FQGTGA. The CDR3 runs to 15 residues. V lost 5 bases and J lost 7; bases outside the gene matches: 9.

This clonotype was seen ten or more times. The V call is TRBV5-1, the J call TRBJ2-1, with D unclear. Trimming took 4 bases from V and 8 from J, leaving 16 bases between them. Germline CDR1 reads SGHRS; CDR2 reads YFSETQ. This CDR3 region has 14 residues. CDR3 sequence: CASSPPLAVDEQFF. In DNA, the CDR3 is TGCGCCAGCAGCCCGCCCTTAGCAGTGGATGAGCAGTTCTTC.

This clonotype showed up just once. As DNA, the CDR3 is TGTGCCAGCCAAGAAAGGGGAGATACGCAGTATTTT. Amino acids: CASQERGDTQYF. The J gene is TRBJ2-3, the V gene TRBV5-4; D is possibly TRBD1 (5 bases). V gave up 7 bases and J gave up 5 bases, with 11 bases separating them. The V gene's germline CDR1 is SGHNT and CDR2 YYREEE (reference sequence). The CDR3 spans 12 residues.

This clonotype was found a few times. The chain is built from TRBV3-1 and TRBJ2-7; no definite D call. Germline CDR1 reads LGHDT; CDR2 reads YNNKEL (reference sequence). V was pared by 4 bases and J by 3 bases, with 13 bases between. This CDR3 contains 14 residues. The CDR3 DNA reads as TGTGCCAGCAGCCCCCAGGTAACCATCTACGAGCAGTACTTC. Its protein is CASSPQVTIYEQYF.

V usage is TRBV5-1 and J usage is TRBJ2-3, with D tentatively TRBD2 (5 bases). Germline-derived CDR1 and CDR2 are SGHRS and YFSETQ. The CDR3 has 13 amino acids. V was cut by 5 bases and J by 4 bases, with 11 bases left in between. The CDR3 loop is CASSRDYADTQYF. As DNA, the CDR3 is TGCGCCAGCAGTCGAGACTACGCAGATACGCAGTATTTT.

Only one count was recorded for this clonotype. Just one base apart from a much larger clone, this may be a read error. V and J are TRBV5-6 and TRBJ2-2; D perhaps matches TRBD2 (5 bases). This CDR3 contains 12 residues. Germline CDR1 SGHDT, CDR2 YYEEEE. The chain's CDR3 is CASTSGSGKLFF. DNA of the CDR3: TGTGCCAGCACCAGTGGCTCCGGGAAGCTGTTTTTT.

At least ten counts were recorded for this clonotype. The rearrangement uses TRBV7-9 and TRBJ1-1; D might be TRBD1 (6 bases). The V and J ends lost 5 bases and 1 base respectively, with 14 bases between them. The CDR3 is 15 residues long. Looked up from germline, CDR1 is SEHNR and CDR2 is FQNEAQ (reference sequence). The CDR3 sequence: CASSAKDRRNTEAFF. For the CDR3, the DNA is TGTGCCAGCAGCGCCAAAGACAGGAGGAACACTGAAGCTTTCTTT.

In this sample, this clonotype turned up a few times. A read error may account for a junction end that differs from germline. This chain uses TRBV19 with TRBJ2-2; possibly TRBD1 or TRBD2 for D (5 bases each). Germline CDR1 LNHDA, CDR2 SQIVND (reference sequence). The CDR3 is 15 amino acids. Written as DNA, the CDR3 is TGTGCCAGTAGTATCTTTTGGGGGAACGCCGGGGAGCTGTTTTTT. Translating gives CASSIFWGNAGELFF.

This clonotype was observed at least ten times. This chain uses TRBV10-3 with TRBJ2-5; tentatively, D is TRBD2 (6 bases). The CDR3 spans 13 residues. The V gene's germline CDR1 is ENHRY and CDR2 SYGVKD. V was shortened by 8 bases and J by 3 bases, with 13 bases between the two germline ends. Here the CDR3 reads CAIQSGTEETQYF. The CDR3 nucleotides read TGTGCCATCCAGTCAGGGACTGAAGAGACCCAGTACTTC.

The rearrangement uses TRBV27 and TRBJ1-1; TRBD1 agrees at 7 bases. V shed 0 bases and J 6 bases; nucleotides not matched to a gene: 4. Germline V gene data show CDR1 as MNHEY and CDR2 as SMNVEV (reference sequence). The length of the CDR3 is 14 residues. The CDR3 coding sequence is TGTGCCAGCAGTTTATCCACAGGGGCTCCTGAAGCTTTCTTT. Translation gives CASSLSTGAPEAFF.

This clonotype was picked up a small number of times. The chain is built from TRBV6-6 and TRBJ2-7; a possible D gene is TRBD1 (6 bases). CDR3 length: 12 residues. Deletions cut 6 bases from V and 3 bases from J, with 9 bases between. Germline CDR1 is MNHNY and CDR2 is SVGAGI (reference sequence). Here the CDR3 reads CASRGDNYEQYF. Written as DNA, the CDR3 is TGTGCCAGCAGGGGGGACAACTACGAGCAGTACTTC.

The J gene is TRBJ1-1, the V gene TRBV6-2 or TRBV6-3; perhaps TRBD1 as D (6 bases). This CDR3 is built from 13 residues. Trimming took off 3 bases at V and 6 bases at J, with 11 bases between the two ends. Looked up from germline, CDR1 is MNHEY and CDR2 is SVGEGT. This CDR3 reads CASSYTGRAEAFF. The CDR3, as DNA: TGTGCCAGCAGTTATACAGGGAGAGCTGAAGCTTTCTTT.

This chain uses TRBV6-5 with TRBJ2-5; D is undetermined. Germline CDR1 is MNHEY and CDR2 is SVGAGI. The CDR3 totals 15 residues. Trimming cost V 4 bases and J 2 bases, with 14 bases left between them. Here the CDR3 reads CASSSVNFLQETQYF. The DNA for the CDR3 is TGTGCCAGCAGTTCCGTAAATTTTTTACAAGAGACCCAGTACTTC.

V usage is TRBV4-1 and J usage is TRBJ1-5; D remains unclear. V was cut by 0 bases and J by 3 bases, with 12 bases left in between. Germline assignment: CDR1 MGHRA and CDR2 YSYEKL. This CDR3 spans 16 amino acids. CDR3 residues: CASSQDFPGFNQPQHF. The CDR3 nucleotides read TGCGCCAGCAGCCAAGATTTTCCGGGGTTCAATCAGCCCCAGCATTTT.